This is a list of T cell receptor beta chains from one sample in a study of patients and donors after allogeneic stem cell transplantation. TCRdb reanalysed the RT-PCR reads using MiXCR and keeps one entry per CDR3 protein. The repertoire consists of about a million distinct CDR3 sequences, with approximately 19% occurring once and the leading ten covering roughly 6%. Input material: blood, either unsorted or a sorted T cell fraction (not recorded which). The receptors originated from a human donor who was either an allogeneic HSCT recipient or a stem cell or donor lymphocyte infusion donor (not recorded which). It is not recorded whose cells these are; they may come from a transplant donor. The CDR3 runs from the conserved cysteine through the conserved F or W. D genes are given only for firm matches. Only part of the rows carry a size: once, few, many, or a class if the clone is expanded.

clone_size j_call v_call d_call cdr3_aa cdr3_nt
NA TRBJ2-1 TRBV9 NA CASSVSLSSSSYNEQFF TGTGCCAGCAGCGTCTCCCTCAGCTCCAGCTCCTACAATGAGCAGTTCTTC
few TRBJ2-2 TRBV9 TRBD1 CASSVATGGTGELFF TGTGCCAGCAGCGTAGCTACAGGGGGCACCGGGGAGCTGTTTTTT
few TRBJ2-5 TRBV9 TRBD1 CASSVGLLDRGAETQYF TGTGCCAGCAGCGTAGGACTACTCGACAGGGGGGCAGAGACCCAGTACTTC
few TRBJ2-5 TRBV20-1 NA CSALPEETQYF TGCAGTGCTTTGCCCGAAGAGACCCAGTACTTC
NA TRBJ2-1 TRBV9 NA CASSGMPGTPLNEQFF TGTGCCAGCAGCGGGATGCCGGGGACTCCCCTCAATGAGCAGTTCTTC
few TRBJ2-1 TRBV7-3 TRBD2 CASSKKSGLASNEQFF TGTGCCAGCAGCAAGAAGTCGGGACTAGCGTCCAATGAGCAGTTCTTC
few TRBJ2-1 TRBV12-3/TRBV12-4 TRBD2 CASSSLSGTSLTGEQFF TGTGCCAGCAGTTCCTTATCCGGGACTAGCCTGACGGGTGAGCAGTTCTTC
NA TRBJ2-5 TRBV11-1 NA CASSLHVQETQYF TGTGCCAGCAGCTTACACGTCCAGGAGACCCAGTACTTC
NA TRBJ1-2 TRBV24-1 NA CATSETGRNYGYTF TGTGCCACCAGTGAAACGGGACGGAACTATGGCTACACCTTC
few TRBJ2-3 TRBV4-3 TRBD2 CASSLLAGGDTQYF TGCGCCAGCAGCCTTCTAGCGGGGGGAGATACGCAGTATTTT
NA TRBJ2-5 TRBV9 NA CASRPSAGETQYF TGTGCCAGCAGACCTTCGGCTGGGGAGACCCAGTACTTC
few TRBJ1-1 TRBV29-1 TRBD1 CSGGTVNTEAFF TGCAGCGGAGGGACAGTGAACACTGAAGCTTTCTTT
few TRBJ2-7 TRBV5-1 TRBD2 CASSLGPGGGNEQYF TGCGCCAGCAGCTTGGGGCCGGGGGGAGGGAACGAGCAGTACTTC
many TRBJ1-1 TRBV12-3/TRBV12-4 NA CASSLTQRGEAFF TGTGCCAGCAGCCTCACACAGAGAGGTGAAGCTTTCTTT
few TRBJ1-5 TRBV20-1 TRBD1 CSARSTGGRGNQPQHF TGCAGTGCTAGGTCCACAGGGGGTCGAGGCAATCAGCCCCAGCATTTT
NA TRBJ1-2 TRBV5-5 TRBD1 CASSLAIWDRGYGYTF TGTGCCAGCAGCTTGGCAATTTGGGACAGGGGTTATGGCTACACCTTC
NA TRBJ2-1 TRBV20-1 NA CSATGPGGAGVRYNEQFF TGCAGTGCCACGGGCCCGGGGGGCGCGGGAGTGCGATACAATGAGCAGTTCTTC
few TRBJ1-1 TRBV12-3/TRBV12-4 NA CASSWERTEAFF TGTGCCAGCAGTTGGGAGAGGACTGAAGCTTTCTTT
NA TRBJ1-2 TRBV20-1 TRBD1 CSAKQTGGYYGYTF TGCAGTGCTAAACAGACAGGGGGCTACTATGGCTACACCTTC
NA TRBJ1-2 TRBV11-2 TRBD1 CASSHITGAGYTF TGTGCCAGCAGCCATATTACAGGGGCTGGCTACACCTTC
NA TRBJ2-5 TRBV3-1 NA CASSQGLRVETQYF TGTGCCAGCAGCCAAGGTCTCAGGGTTGAGACCCAGTACTTC
NA TRBJ1-3 TRBV6-5 NA CASSYSTQSSGNTIYF TGTGCCAGCAGTTACTCGACCCAGAGCTCTGGAAACACCATATATTTT
few TRBJ1-1 TRBV7-9 TRBD1 CASSRGTATTEAFF TGTGCCAGCAGCCGAGGGACAGCTACCACTGAAGCTTTCTTT
many TRBJ1-1 TRBV10-3 NA CAISNNRDPEAFF TGTGCCATCAGTAACAACCGGGACCCTGAAGCTTTCTTT
NA TRBJ1-1 TRBV29-1 TRBD1 CSVPQGQGINTEAFF TGCAGCGTTCCCCAGGGACAGGGAATCAACACTGAAGCTTTCTTT
few TRBJ2-1 TRBV5-1 NA CASSLLRGDEQFF TGCGCCAGCAGCTTACTCAGGGGCGATGAGCAGTTCTTC
few TRBJ1-1 TRBV24-1 NA CATRGKNTEAFF TGTGCCACCAGAGGCAAGAACACTGAAGCTTTCTTT
NA TRBJ1-1 TRBV18 NA CASSPPIGLDTEAFF TGTGCCAGCTCACCACCGATCGGTTTGGACACTGAAGCTTTCTTT
few TRBJ1-2 TRBV7-2 TRBD1 CASSSPGQGLYGYTF TGTGCCAGCAGCTCACCGGGACAGGGACTATATGGCTACACCTTC
NA TRBJ1-1 TRBV9 TRBD1 CASQPGQGVTEAFF TGTGCCAGCCAACCGGGACAGGGGGTGACTGAAGCTTTCTTT
few TRBJ1-2 TRBV5-1 NA CASSSGPGKRASNYGYTF TGCGCCAGCAGCTCCGGACCAGGGAAGAGGGCGTCTAACTATGGCTACACCTTC
NA TRBJ2-7 TRBV27 NA CASSPHGTAPRYEQYF TGTGCCAGCAGTCCCCATGGGACGGCGCCTCGGTACGAGCAGTACTTC
many TRBJ1-2 TRBV5-1 NA CASSEYRAGYTF TGCGCCAGCAGCGAATACAGGGCGGGCTACACCTTC
NA TRBJ2-7 TRBV7-2 NA CASSLALILGSGEQYF TGTGCCAGCAGCTTAGCGCTAATTCTGGGGAGCGGCGAGCAGTACTTC
once TRBJ1-1 TRBV6-5 TRBD1 CASSYGTAFNTEAFF TGTGCCAGCAGTTATGGGACAGCCTTTAACACTGAAGCTTTCTTT
NA TRBJ1-2 TRBV7-9 NA CASSRGAGDGGYTF TGTGCCAGCAGCCGCGGGGCAGGGGATGGTGGCTACACCTTC
few TRBJ2-1 TRBV20-1 TRBD2 CSARPSGGTRRRYNEQFF TGCAGTGCTCGACCTAGCGGCGGTACTCGAAGGAGGTACAATGAGCAGTTCTTC
NA TRBJ2-5 TRBV7-2 TRBD2 CASSIGLAEETQYF TGTGCCAGCAGCATTGGACTAGCAGAAGAGACCCAGTACTTC
once TRBJ2-7 TRBV2 NA CASRPRTAYEQYF TGTGCCAGCAGGCCACGGACAGCCTACGAGCAGTACTTC
few TRBJ1-1 TRBV12-3/TRBV12-4 TRBD1 CASRGQGEADTEAFF TGTGCCAGCAGGGGACAGGGGGAAGCGGACACTGAAGCTTTCTTT